Listed below are T cell receptor beta chains from one sample, sequenced in a study of blood T cell repertoires in COVID-19. The method was immunoSEQ multiplex PCR; TCRdb's version includes in-frame clones alone and lacks a portion of them. The sample has approximately 290,000 clones, about nine tenths seen once. The sequencing sample was made of PBMCs or T cells enriched from blood (not recorded which). All receptors come from a woman aged 25-40 years who had recovered from COVID-19. The CDR3 runs from the conserved cysteine through the conserved F or W. Each record gives: J gene, V gene, D gene, clone size, CDR3 DNA, CDR3 protein. The D gene is left open where the match is weak. The size of a clone is reported for some rows only, either as once, few or many, or as a class for expanded clones.

j_gene: TRBJ2-5; v_gene: TRBV28; d_gene: .; abundance: .; CDR3nt: TGTGCCAGCAGTTTAACATCTGTGGACACAGAGACCCAGTACTTC; CDR3aa: CASSLTSVDTETQYF
j_gene: TRBJ1-2; v_gene: TRBV5-4; d_gene: .; abundance: .; CDR3nt: TGTGCCAGCAGCGAGACAGTCTCAAGGGACTATGGCTACACCTTC; CDR3aa: CASSETVSRDYGYTF
j_gene: TRBJ2-1; v_gene: TRBV7-2; d_gene: TRBD2; abundance: .; CDR3nt: TGTGCCAGCAGCTTGAGCGGGAGGGCCCTTAATGAGCAGTTCTTC; CDR3aa: CASSLSGRALNEQFF
j_gene: TRBJ2-7; v_gene: TRBV30; d_gene: .; abundance: few; CDR3nt: TGTGCCTGGAAAAGGGGTACCTACGAGCAGTACTTC; CDR3aa: CAWKRGTYEQYF
j_gene: TRBJ2-7; v_gene: TRBV6-5; d_gene: .; abundance: .; CDR3nt: TGTGCCAGCACTTTACTCCTAGGAGGGTACGAGCAGTACTTC; CDR3aa: CASTLLLGGYEQYF
j_gene: TRBJ2-1; v_gene: TRBV19; d_gene: TRBD2; abundance: .; CDR3nt: TGTGCCAGTAGGTTAGCGGGAGCCAAGTACAATGAGCAGTTCTTC; CDR3aa: CASRLAGAKYNEQFF
j_gene: TRBJ1-1; v_gene: TRBV4-3; d_gene: .; abundance: .; CDR3nt: TGCGCCAGCAGCCAACAGACCCAACCTGAGAGGGCTGAAGCTTTCTTT; CDR3aa: CASSQQTQPERAEAFF
j_gene: TRBJ1-6; v_gene: TRBV7-2; d_gene: .; abundance: .; CDR3nt: TGTGCCAGCAGCAGACAGGATAATTCACCCCTCCACTTT; CDR3aa: CASSRQDNSPLHF
j_gene: TRBJ2-7; v_gene: TRBV28; d_gene: TRBD1; abundance: .; CDR3nt: TGTGCCAGCAGTTTAGATCGAGGACAGGTGTACTTC; CDR3aa: CASSLDRGQVYF
j_gene: TRBJ2-1; v_gene: TRBV7-3; d_gene: TRBD2; abundance: .; CDR3nt: TGTGCCAGCAGCTTAAGGCTAGCGGGGCACAATGAGCAGTTCTTC; CDR3aa: CASSLRLAGHNEQFF
j_gene: TRBJ2-5; v_gene: TRBV27; d_gene: TRBD2; abundance: once; CDR3nt: TGTGCCAGCAGTGGGCTAGCGGAAGAGACCCAGTACTTC; CDR3aa: CASSGLAEETQYF
j_gene: TRBJ2-5; v_gene: TRBV27; d_gene: .; abundance: .; CDR3nt: TGTGCCAGCAGTTTTGATGGCAGGGGACCTCAAGAGACCCAGTACTTC; CDR3aa: CASSFDGRGPQETQYF
j_gene: TRBJ2-2; v_gene: TRBV2; d_gene: .; abundance: .; CDR3nt: TGTGCCAGCAGTGAAGCGAGGGGGATCCCCGGGGAGCTGTTTTTT; CDR3aa: CASSEARGIPGELFF
j_gene: TRBJ1-2; v_gene: TRBV11-2; d_gene: .; abundance: .; CDR3nt: TGTGCCAGCAGCTTAGATGCGGGGACCAACTATGGCTACACCTTC; CDR3aa: CASSLDAGTNYGYTF
j_gene: TRBJ2-5; v_gene: TRBV5-1; d_gene: .; abundance: .; CDR3nt: TGCGCCAGCAGCTTGGGTTCAGGGGTGGAGACCCAGTACTTC; CDR3aa: CASSLGSGVETQYF
j_gene: TRBJ2-3; v_gene: TRBV10-3; d_gene: TRBD2; abundance: .; CDR3nt: TGTGCCATCAGTGAGCGGACTAGCGAAAGCACAGATACGCAGTATTTT; CDR3aa: CAISERTSESTDTQYF
j_gene: TRBJ2-1; v_gene: TRBV7-2; d_gene: TRBD2; abundance: .; CDR3nt: TGTGCCAGCAGCCCACCGGGACTAGCGGCCTCCTACAATGAGCAGTTCTTC; CDR3aa: CASSPPGLAASYNEQFF
j_gene: TRBJ2-1; v_gene: TRBV4-3; d_gene: TRBD2; abundance: .; CDR3nt: TGCGCCAGCAGCCAAGGGGCCAGCGGGAGGGTTAATGAGCAGTTCTTC; CDR3aa: CASSQGASGRVNEQFF
j_gene: TRBJ2-1; v_gene: TRBV10-2; d_gene: TRBD1; abundance: few; CDR3nt: TGCGCCAGCAGAGTGACAGGGGGCGATGAGCAGTTCTTC; CDR3aa: CASRVTGGDEQFF
j_gene: TRBJ2-3; v_gene: TRBV4-3; d_gene: .; abundance: .; CDR3nt: TGCGCCAGCAGCCAAGAGCGGACTAGCACAGATACGCAGTATTTT; CDR3aa: CASSQERTSTDTQYF
j_gene: TRBJ2-5; v_gene: TRBV7-9; d_gene: TRBD2; abundance: .; CDR3nt: TGTGCCAGCAGCACCACTAGCGGGGTCCAAGAGACCCAGTACTTC; CDR3aa: CASSTTSGVQETQYF
j_gene: TRBJ2-1; v_gene: TRBV4-1; d_gene: .; abundance: .; CDR3nt: TGCGCCAGCAGCCAAGTAGGACAGTCGAAGGACAATGAGCAGTTCTTC; CDR3aa: CASSQVGQSKDNEQFF
j_gene: TRBJ2-3; v_gene: TRBV6-5; d_gene: .; abundance: .; CDR3nt: TGTGCCAGCAGTTACTCGCGGAGCGGCACAGATACGCAGTATTTT; CDR3aa: CASSYSRSGTDTQYF
j_gene: TRBJ1-4; v_gene: TRBV6-1; d_gene: TRBD1; abundance: .; CDR3nt: TGTGCCAGCAGTGCCCAACAGGGGGCAACTAATGAAAAACTGTTTTTT; CDR3aa: CASSAQQGATNEKLFF
j_gene: TRBJ2-3; v_gene: TRBV7-9; d_gene: .; abundance: .; CDR3nt: TGTGCCAGCAGCTTAAGCAGGGTACCAGGTACGCAGTATTTT; CDR3aa: CASSLSRVPGTQYF
j_gene: TRBJ2-1; v_gene: TRBV7-2; d_gene: TRBD2; abundance: .; CDR3nt: TGTGCCAGCAGCCCCCGGACTAGCGGGAGGGCCATTTACAATGAGCAGTTCTTC; CDR3aa: CASSPRTSGRAIYNEQFF
j_gene: TRBJ2-5; v_gene: TRBV10-3; d_gene: TRBD1; abundance: .; CDR3nt: TGTGCCATCAGTCCCGGGACAGGGGTAAACCAAGAGACCCAGTACTTC; CDR3aa: CAISPGTGVNQETQYF
j_gene: TRBJ1-1; v_gene: TRBV11-2; d_gene: TRBD1; abundance: few; CDR3nt: TGTGCCAGCAGCTCACAGGGGGACACTGAAGCTTTCTTT; CDR3aa: CASSSQGDTEAFF
j_gene: TRBJ2-3; v_gene: TRBV5-8; d_gene: TRBD2; abundance: once; CDR3nt: TGTGCCAGCAGACCTAGCGGGAGGGCCTTAGGCGATACGCAGTATTTT; CDR3aa: CASRPSGRALGDTQYF
j_gene: TRBJ2-1; v_gene: TRBV19; d_gene: .; abundance: .; CDR3nt: TGTGCCAGTAGTAGGGGGGTTATCTACAATGAGCAGTTCTTC; CDR3aa: CASSRGVIYNEQFF
j_gene: TRBJ1-5; v_gene: TRBV10-3; d_gene: TRBD1; abundance: .; CDR3nt: TGTGCCATCAGTGACTCTAAGACAGGGGGCGCTTGGCAGCCCCAGCATTTT; CDR3aa: CAISDSKTGGAWQPQHF
j_gene: TRBJ2-2; v_gene: TRBV10-3; d_gene: .; abundance: .; CDR3nt: TGTGCCATCAGTGGAGGCGAGGGGAACACCGGGGAGCTGTTTTTT; CDR3aa: CAISGGEGNTGELFF
j_gene: TRBJ1-2; v_gene: TRBV12-3/TRBV12-4; d_gene: .; abundance: .; CDR3nt: TGTGCCAGCAGGACGGACAGTCATGGCTACACCTTC; CDR3aa: CASRTDSHGYTF
j_gene: TRBJ2-7; v_gene: TRBV5-6; d_gene: .; abundance: .; CDR3nt: TGTGCCAGCAGTTATTTAGAGGCTACCAGCTCCTACGAGCAGTACTTC; CDR3aa: CASSYLEATSSYEQYF
j_gene: TRBJ1-2; v_gene: TRBV6-5; d_gene: .; abundance: .; CDR3nt: TGTGCCAGCAGTTACATAAGGGCCGGAGGTGGCTACACCTTC; CDR3aa: CASSYIRAGGGYTF
j_gene: TRBJ2-1; v_gene: TRBV9; d_gene: TRBD2; abundance: .; CDR3nt: TGTGCCAGCAGCACCGGGGGGGGCTTTGGCAATGAGCAGTTCTTC; CDR3aa: CASSTGGGFGNEQFF
j_gene: TRBJ1-4; v_gene: TRBV7-6; d_gene: TRBD1; abundance: .; CDR3nt: TGTGCCAGCAGCTGGGGACAGCAAAATGAAAAACTGTTTTTT; CDR3aa: CASSWGQQNEKLFF
j_gene: TRBJ1-5; v_gene: TRBV2; d_gene: .; abundance: .; CDR3nt: TGTGCCAGCCACCCCGTCGGGGGGCGCGGCAATCAGCCCCAGCATTTT; CDR3aa: CASHPVGGRGNQPQHF
j_gene: TRBJ2-1; v_gene: TRBV7-2; d_gene: TRBD1; abundance: .; CDR3nt: TGTGCCAGCAGCTCTCCACAGGGGAGCCCTGAGCAGTTCTTC; CDR3aa: CASSSPQGSPEQFF
j_gene: TRBJ2-5; v_gene: TRBV5-6; d_gene: .; abundance: .; CDR3nt: TGTGCCAGCAGCTCGGGGGACCTCCAAGAGACCCAGTACTTC; CDR3aa: CASSSGDLQETQYF
j_gene: TRBJ2-7; v_gene: TRBV9; d_gene: TRBD2; abundance: .; CDR3nt: TGTGCCAGCAGCGTAGCTGGTAGCGGGAGTTCGTACGAGCAGTACTTC; CDR3aa: CASSVAGSGSSYEQYF
j_gene: TRBJ2-5; v_gene: TRBV7-3; d_gene: TRBD2; abundance: .; CDR3nt: TGTGCCAGCAGCTTAGGACTAGCGGGAAGTTTGCAAGAGACCCAGTACTTC; CDR3aa: CASSLGLAGSLQETQYF
j_gene: TRBJ1-1; v_gene: TRBV6-5; d_gene: .; abundance: .; CDR3nt: TGTGCCAGCAGGGGATTTTCGGGGGTGAACACTGAAGCTTTCTTT; CDR3aa: CASRGFSGVNTEAFF
j_gene: TRBJ2-1; v_gene: TRBV15; d_gene: TRBD1; abundance: once; CDR3nt: TGTGCCACCAGCAGAGATCGGGGACAGGGCCTCTACAATGAGCAGTTCTTC; CDR3aa: CATSRDRGQGLYNEQFF
j_gene: TRBJ2-1; v_gene: TRBV7-2; d_gene: TRBD2; abundance: .; CDR3nt: TGTGCCAGCAGCTATCCGGGACTAGCGGGCCCGGTCGGGGAGTTCTTC; CDR3aa: CASSYPGLAGPVGEFF
j_gene: TRBJ1-6; v_gene: TRBV5-1; d_gene: .; abundance: once; CDR3nt: TGCGCCAGCAGCTTGTCGGACAGAGGGTATTCACCCCTCCACTTT; CDR3aa: CASSLSDRGYSPLHF